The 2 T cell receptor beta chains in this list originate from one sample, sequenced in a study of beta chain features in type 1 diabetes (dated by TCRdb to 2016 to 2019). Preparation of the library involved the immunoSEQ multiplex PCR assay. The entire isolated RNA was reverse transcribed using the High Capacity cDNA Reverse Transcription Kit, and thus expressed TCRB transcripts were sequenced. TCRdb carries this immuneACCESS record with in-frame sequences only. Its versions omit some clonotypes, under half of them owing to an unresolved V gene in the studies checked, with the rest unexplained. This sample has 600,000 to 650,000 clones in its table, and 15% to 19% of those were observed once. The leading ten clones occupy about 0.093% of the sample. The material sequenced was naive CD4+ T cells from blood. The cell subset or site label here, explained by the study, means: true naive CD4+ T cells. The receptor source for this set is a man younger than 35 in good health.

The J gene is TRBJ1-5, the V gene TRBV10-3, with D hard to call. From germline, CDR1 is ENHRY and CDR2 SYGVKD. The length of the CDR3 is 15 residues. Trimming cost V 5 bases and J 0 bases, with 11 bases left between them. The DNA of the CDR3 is TGTGCCATCAGTCGGGGAGTAAATAGCAATCAGCCCCAGCATTTT. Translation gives CAISRGVNSNQPQHF.

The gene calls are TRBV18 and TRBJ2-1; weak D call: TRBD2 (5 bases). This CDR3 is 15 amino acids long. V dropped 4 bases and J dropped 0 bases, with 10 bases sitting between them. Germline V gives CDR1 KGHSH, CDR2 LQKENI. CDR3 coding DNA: TGTGCCAGCTCACGGATTGGGAGCTCCTACAATGAGCAGTTCTTC. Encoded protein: CASSRIGSSYNEQFF. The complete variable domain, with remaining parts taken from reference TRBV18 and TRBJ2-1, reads NAGVMQNPRHLVRRRGQEARLRCSPMKGHSHVYWYRQLPEEGLKFMVYLQKENIIDESGMPKERFSAEFPKEGPSILRIQQVVRGDSAAYFCASSRIGSSYNEQFFGPGTRLTVL.